Below, 30 T cell receptor beta chains from the same sample are listed, as sequenced in a study of neurological immune-mediated disorders. TCRdb processed the 5' RACE reads anew with MiXCR; each CDR3 protein has one entry. The data show more than 25,000 distinct CDR3 sequences, with about 4% seen just once and more than 20% held by the top ten. Material: CD4+ T cells from blood. The receptor set was obtained from a woman in her thirties or forties in good health.

This clonotype was detected many times. This sequence joins TRBV5-1 and TRBJ2-7, with 7 bases fitting TRBD2. Germline CDR1 is SGHRS and CDR2 is YFSETQ. This CDR3 contains 16 residues. The ends lost 0 bases at V and 9 bases at J; junction bases unmatched: 15. CDR3 in amino acids: CASSLEGLDFYERQYF. CDR3 DNA: TGCGCCAGCAGCTTGGAAGGACTAGATTTTTACGAGCGGCAGTACTTC.

The sample holds many counts of this clonotype. The chain recombines TRBV5-1 with TRBJ2-1; D perhaps matches TRBD1 (6 bases). The CDR3 consists of 15 residues. The V and J ends lost 3 bases and 4 bases respectively, with 14 bases between them. Germline V gene data show CDR1 as SGHRS and CDR2 as YFSETQ. The CDR3 DNA is TGCGCCAGCAGCTCAACCGGGACACTGTACAATGAGCAGTTCTTC. Encoded protein: CASSSTGTLYNEQFF.

This clonotype was detected ten times or more. The chain uses TRBV20-1 and TRBJ2-1; D is unclear. The V end was cut by 0 bases, the J end by 5 bases, with 11 bases between. Germline V gene data show CDR1 as DFQATT and CDR2 as SNEGSKA (reference sequence). CDR3 length: 14 residues. CDR3 sequence (DNA): TGCAGTGCTAGAGATCTCAGGATTAACAATGAGCAGTTCTTC. It translates to CSARDLRINNEQFF.

The V call is TRBV20-1, the J call TRBJ2-1; no reliable D call. V was pared by 6 bases and J by 7 bases, with 19 bases between. The CDR3 has 14 residues. CDR1 is DFQATT, CDR2 SNEGSKA, per germline (reference sequence). The CDR3 sequence: CSAPGPSLGNEQFF. The CDR3 coding sequence is TGCAGTGCCCCAGGCCCATCCCTCGGGAATGAGCAGTTCTTC.

This clonotype was counted many times. V and J are TRBV11-2 and TRBJ2-3; TRBD2 aligns across 15 bases. This CDR3 has 18 amino acids. With V trimmed by 5 bases and J by 6 bases, 12 bases remained unmatched. Germline loops: CDR1 SGHAT, CDR2 FQNNGV. The CDR3 spells CASSPGTSGGTRVDTQYF. The DNA for the CDR3 is TGTGCCAGCAGCCCCGGGACTAGCGGGGGGACCAGGGTGGATACGCAGTATTTT.

At least ten counts were recorded for this clonotype. The chain uses TRBV7-6 and TRBJ2-4; D perhaps matches TRBD1 (5 bases). V lost 4 bases, J lost 0 bases, and 7 bases lay in between. In germline, CDR1 is SGHVS, CDR2 FNYEAQ. The CDR3 sequence is 14 residues long. The CDR3 nucleotides are TGTGCCAGCAGCTCCAGGGAAGCCAAAAACATTCAGTACTTC. Translated, it gives CASSSREAKNIQYF.

The V call is TRBV6-1, the J call TRBJ1-1, with D possibly being TRBD1 (6 bases). The germline gives CDR1 MNHNS, CDR2 SASEGT. The CDR3 extends over 14 amino acids. V was clipped by 1 base and J by 10 bases, with 16 bases between them. The CDR3 is CASSEGGQSIGAFF. CDR3 DNA sequence: TGTGCCAGCAGTGAAGGGGGGCAGTCAATAGGAGCTTTCTTT.

This clonotype was picked up many times. The chain couples TRBV12-3 or TRBV12-4 to TRBJ2-7; D is perhaps TRBD1 or TRBD2 (6 bases each). This CDR3 is built from 13 residues. Trimming removed 6 bases at V and 2 bases at J, with 11 bases between. CDR3 sequence (DNA): TGTGCCAGCAGACTAAGGGGGGCCTACGAGCAGTACTTC. Its translation is CASRLRGAYEQYF.

The table lists this clonotype with a few counts. This chain links TRBV15 with TRBJ2-6, with D possibly being TRBD1 (5 bases). V gave up 2 bases and J gave up 2 bases, with 13 bases separating them. The length of the CDR3 is 17 residues. Germline V gives CDR1 LNHNV, CDR2 YYDKDF (reference sequence). CDR3 DNA sequence: TGTGCCACCAGCAGATCCCCGCAGGGTGCTGGGGCCAACGTCCTGACTTTC. Protein: CATSRSPQGAGANVLTF.

The sample holds many counts of this clonotype. The chain combines TRBV20-1 with TRBJ2-1, with 11 positions matching TRBD2. CDR1 is DFQATT and CDR2 is SNEGSKA in the germline V gene (reference sequence). With 6 bases clipped from V and 9 bases from J, the junction kept 10 bases outside the gene matches. This CDR3 spans 14 amino acids. Here the CDR3 DNA reads TGCAGTGCGACCACTAGCGGGAGTAGAGTTGAGCAGTTCTTC. It encodes CSATTSGSRVEQFF.

This clonotype has a count of ten or more. The V call is TRBV20-1, the J call TRBJ1-2; TRBD1 is a possible D gene (5 bases). The CDR3 extends over 14 amino acids. V lost 0 bases, J lost 6 bases, and 14 bases lay in between. Germline CDR1 is DFQATT and CDR2 is SNEGSKA (reference sequence). The CDR3 spells CSARDPGEAHGYTF. In nucleotides, the CDR3 is TGCAGTGCTAGAGATCCGGGGGAGGCGCATGGCTACACCTTC.

The table lists this clonotype with many counts. The chain couples TRBV7-9 to TRBJ2-7, with TRBD2 matching 13 bases. This CDR3 has 17 residues. The trim removed 2 bases at V and 6 bases at J, leaving 10 bases unmatched. The V gene's germline CDR1 is SEHNR and CDR2 FQNEAQ (reference sequence). In DNA form, the CDR3 reads TGTGCCAGCAGCTTACACCTGACACTAGCGGGGGGGCTCGAGCAGTACTTC. Protein product: CASSLHLTLAGGLEQYF.

This clonotype was observed many times. The chain recombines TRBV20-1 with TRBJ2-7, with TRBD2 identical over 7 bases. The CDR3 consists of 13 residues. The J segment lost 6 bases and the V segment lost 0 bases, leaving 5 bases of the junction unmatched. CDR1 and CDR2 (germline): DFQATT, SNEGSKA (reference sequence). CDR3 region: CSARDPTSAEQYF. Written as DNA, the CDR3 is TGCAGTGCTAGAGATCCAACTAGCGCCGAGCAGTACTTC.

Ten or more counts support this clonotype. The J gene is TRBJ2-4, the V gene TRBV18; D is perhaps TRBD2 (6 bases). Trimming removed 6 bases at V and 9 bases at J, with 15 bases between. Germline values: CDR1 KGHSH, CDR2 LQKENI. This CDR3 has 13 amino acids. CDR3 nucleotides: TGTGCCAGCTCCCCCGATCAGGAGGGCATTCAGTACTTC. Protein: CASSPDQEGIQYF.

V is TRBV24-1 and J is TRBJ2-1; 7 nucleotides line up with TRBD2. With V trimmed by 5 bases and J by 0 bases, 6 bases remained unmatched. CDR1 and CDR2 from the germline V gene are KGHDR and SFDVKD. This CDR3 has 16 residues. The CDR3 protein is CATSGGGHSSYNEQFF. CDR3 sequence (DNA): TGTGCCACCAGTGGGGGAGGGCACAGCTCCTACAATGAGCAGTTCTTC.

This clonotype was detected ten times or more. This chain joins TRBV9 and TRBJ1-3, with TRBD1 identical over 8 bases. Germline lookup yields CDR1 SGDLS and CDR2 YYNGEE. The CDR3 extends over 17 amino acids. J was trimmed by 0 bases and V by 4 bases; bases with no gene match: 9. CDR3 DNA sequence: TGTGCCAGCAGCTTGGGGGACAGGTCTTTCTCTGGAAACACCATATATTTT. Its protein product is CASSLGDRSFSGNTIYF.

This clonotype has a count of ten or more. This sequence joins TRBV5-1 and TRBJ2-5; 11 nucleotides align to TRBD1. The CDR3 contains 14 residues. Germline values: CDR1 SGHRS, CDR2 YFSETQ. J was trimmed by 4 bases and V by 3 bases; bases with no gene match: 2. The CDR3 DNA sequence: TGCGCCAGCAGCTACGGGACAGGGGGAGAGACCCAGTACTTC. Protein sequence: CASSYGTGGETQYF.

The chain uses TRBV5-1 and TRBJ2-1; possibly TRBD2 for D (6 bases). V lost 2 bases and J lost 0, with 9 bases in between. The CDR3 has 15 amino acids. Germline lookup yields CDR1 SGHRS and CDR2 YFSETQ. In DNA form, the CDR3 reads TGCGCCAGCAGCTTCGGACTAAGCTCCTACAATGAGCAGTTCTTC. The encoded protein is CASSFGLSSYNEQFF.

This clonotype was counted at least ten times. The genes are TRBV18 and TRBJ2-1, with 7 positions matching TRBD2. The CDR3 loop spans 14 amino acids. J was trimmed by 10 bases and V by 3 bases; bases with no gene match: 9. Germline CDR1 and CDR2: KGHSH and LQKENI. The DNA for the CDR3 is TGTGCCAGCTCACCCGATTCGACTAGCAGCGAGCAGTTCTTC. Translated, it gives CASSPDSTSSEQFF.

The sample holds many counts of this clonotype. The rearrangement joins TRBV28 to TRBJ2-5, with D possibly being TRBD2 (6 bases). V shed 3 bases and J shed 5 bases, with 7 bases lying between them. CDR1 and CDR2 from the germline V gene are MDHEN and SYDVKM. The CDR3 covers 12 residues. The CDR3: CASSFGSETQYF. The CDR3 nucleotides read TGTGCCAGCAGTTTCGGGAGTGAGACCCAGTACTTC. The complete variable domain, with remaining parts taken from reference TRBV28 and TRBJ2-5, reads DVKVTQSSRYLVKRTGEKVFLECVQDMDHENMFWYRQDPGLGLRLIYFSYDVKMKEKGDIPEGYSVSREKKERFSLILESASTNQTSMYLCASSFGSETQYFGPGTRLLVL.

Ten or more counts support this clonotype. V is TRBV18 and J is TRBJ2-1; D not certain. In germline, CDR1 is KGHSH, CDR2 LQKENI. This CDR3 has 14 amino acids. The V gene lost 3 bases and the J gene lost 4 bases, with 10 bases spanning the gap. The CDR3 DNA sequence: TGTGCCAGCTCACCCTCCGGACCTTACAATGAGCAGTTCTTC. Translating gives CASSPSGPYNEQFF.

At least ten counts were recorded for this clonotype. The chain is built from TRBV20-1 and TRBJ2-7; 9 bases agree with TRBD1. Trimming took 6 bases from V and 6 from J; bases not matched to a gene: 9. The CDR3 runs to 13 residues. Germline assignment: CDR1 DFQATT and CDR2 SNEGSKA (reference sequence). CDR3 amino acids: CSADSGTGSEQYF. The CDR3 DNA reads as TGCAGTGCGGACTCCGGGACAGGGTCCGAGCAGTACTTC.

This clonotype was picked up many times. This chain joins TRBV7-2 and TRBJ2-7, with a possible D match to TRBD2 (5 bases). Per the germline V gene, CDR1 is SGHTA and CDR2 is FQGNSA. The CDR3 totals 17 residues. The V gene lost 5 bases and the J gene lost 3 bases, with 23 bases spanning the gap. The CDR3 loop is CASSDSRRGLTFYEQYF. The DNA of the CDR3 is TGTGCCAGCAGCGATTCCCGTCGAGGGCTCACGTTCTACGAGCAGTACTTC.

This clonotype came up many times. The chain has TRBV4-1 and TRBJ1-1; unclear D gene. This CDR3 region has 16 residues. Trimming pared 1 base from V and 4 bases from J, leaving 16 bases between. Germline values: CDR1 MGHRA, CDR2 YSYEKL. The CDR3 protein is CASSQGSPTRGTEAFF. In DNA form, the CDR3 reads TGCGCCAGCAGCCAAGGGTCTCCCACGCGAGGCACTGAAGCTTTCTTT.

This clonotype was seen repeatedly, ten times or more. This chain joins TRBV28 and TRBJ2-1, with 10 bases lining up with TRBD2. Germline V gene data show CDR1 as MDHEN and CDR2 as SYDVKM. V shed 1 base, J shed 4 bases, and the junction held 7 bases outside the gene matches. This CDR3 spans 17 amino acids. In DNA form, the CDR3 reads TGTGCCAGCAGTTTATCGCGGATTAGCGGGGGGTACAATGAGCAGTTCTTC. This translates into CASSLSRISGGYNEQFF.

In its sample, this clonotype was seen many times. The chain uses TRBV20-1 and TRBJ2-3; D is ambiguous. V lost 4 bases, J lost 4 bases, and 12 bases lay in between. This CDR3 is 13 amino acids long. Germline CDR1 reads DFQATT; CDR2 reads SNEGSKA (reference sequence). The CDR3 loop is CSATPDGADTQYF. The CDR3 coding sequence is TGCAGTGCTACCCCGGATGGGGCAGATACGCAGTATTTT.

This clonotype was counted ten times or more. This rearrangement joins TRBV5-1 to TRBJ2-3; no clear D. This CDR3 has 15 amino acids. Trimming took off 5 bases at V and 2 bases at J, with 15 bases between the two ends. Per germline, CDR1 SGHRS and CDR2 YFSETQ. In DNA, the CDR3 is TGCGCCAGCAGGGGCGTTAGGTCTCTCACAGATACGCAGTATTTT. Amino acid sequence: CASRGVRSLTDTQYF.

This clonotype was recorded at least ten times. The chain links TRBV3-1 to TRBJ2-1; TRBD1 matches at 9 bases. Germline V gene data show CDR1 as LGHDT and CDR2 as YNNKEL (reference sequence). CDR3 length equals 14 residues. With 6 bases clipped from V and 3 bases from J, the junction kept 3 bases outside the gene matches. In DNA form, the CDR3 reads TGTGCCAGCAGGGGGACAGGGCTCTACAATGAGCAGTTCTTC. Translated, it gives CASRGTGLYNEQFF.

This clonotype came up many times. The V gene is TRBV20-1, the J gene TRBJ2-5, with a tentative D call TRBD1 (6 bases). This CDR3 spans 11 amino acids. V was shortened by 6 bases and J by 3 bases, with 8 bases between the two germline ends. The V gene's germline CDR1 is DFQATT and CDR2 SNEGSKA (reference sequence). The DNA of the CDR3 is TGCAGTGCAGGGGGAAAAGAGACCCAGTACTTC. Its protein product is CSAGGKETQYF.

This clonotype was picked up many times. The chain couples TRBV5-1 to TRBJ1-1; perhaps TRBD1 as D (5 bases). Deletions cut 4 bases from V and 0 bases from J, with 10 bases between. The CDR3 runs to 14 residues. Germline CDR1 reads SGHRS; CDR2 reads YFSETQ. CDR3 protein: CASSIQGMNTEAFF. CDR3 DNA: TGCGCCAGCAGCATCCAGGGTATGAACACTGAAGCTTTCTTT.